The T cell receptor beta chain under discussion was sequenced for a study of T cells in Graves' hyperthyroidism and ophthalmopathy (dated by TCRdb to about 2019). About the study as a whole: Peripheral blood samples were taken at the time of initial diagnosis, prior to any treatment. To identify distinguishing TCR V-J signatures, a discovery cohort of some 100 patients was used, comprising fewer than 45 with Graves' ophthalmopathy and 57 with stable Graves' hyperthyroidism. Whether ophthalmopathy could be predicted prospectively was tested in an independent validation cohort made up of 18 hyperthyroidism patients plus 17 patients who later progressed to ophthalmopathy. For training and testing, the 95 to 100 patients in the discovery cohort were randomly divided in a 7:3 ratio. The study also compared thyroid tissue and blood T-cell repertoires from several Graves' hyperthyroidism patients. After blood sampling, hyperthyroidism patients were treated with methimazole at a starting dose of 30 mg daily, and ophthalmopathy patients were treated with high-dose intravenous methylprednisolone. The paper reports TCR Vbeta CDR3 sequencing of 135 peripheral blood samples: under 45 ophthalmopathy, under 80 hyperthyroidism and about 17 progressor patients. Study-wide conclusions, independent of this receptor: A 13 V-J signature model separated ophthalmopathy from stable hyperthyroidism, with about 88% sensitivity and about 81% specificity in cross-validation and 80%/75% in testing. Most expanded thyroid clonotypes (frequency above 0.001) were also detected in blood, suggesting blood repertoires may reflect thyroid immune responses. In validation, progression to ophthalmopathy was predicted by the model with about 70% sensitivity and roughly 76% specificity, a median of 6.5 months before onset. Sample size was not statistically predetermined, and investigators were not blinded to group allocation.

The TCR beta CDR3 regions were amplified from the RNA transcripts. A first-round RT-PCR of the TCR CDR3 used the HTBI primer set with the Qiagen OneStep RT-PCR kit. The libraries were constructed in a second round of multiplex PCR and then size-selected and purified. Libraries were sequenced paired-end with 100 bp reads on an Illumina HiSeq2000. In the paper's pipeline: SOAPnuke was used to process the raw data, throwing out any read that contained adapters or uncalled bases, had a mean Phred below 15, or lacked an exact constant-primer or identifier match. COPE v1.2.5 was used to merge high-quality paired reads, and clonotypes were defined as unique nucleotide sequences. Clonotypes were aligned to IMGT TRBV, TRBD and TRBJ reference segments using MiTCR v1.1. Analysis was restricted to V-J combinations with a frequency above 0.0001, which covered 99% to 99.2% of repertoires. A TCS score was defined as the ratio of F50 (clonal expansion) to E x V (chaos), with BLOSUM62-based TCRdist applied between CDR3 peptides within each V-J. Welch's t-statistics and random forest reduced 500 to 650 V-J features to 13, which were used in a naive Bayes classifier (R e1071). TCRdb reworked the public reads: Q25 trimming with fastp, MiXCR clone assembly, productive beta chains retained. For every CDR3 protein sequence, its rows merge into one entry that carries the most common genes and DNA. The V and J calls reflect TCRdb's pipeline rather than the authors' work. Within this sample are under 350,000 distinct CDR3 sequences, with about 18% of them counted one time only. Jointly, the top ten make up over 50% of the sample.

Ophthalmopathy patients had moderately to severely active disease, Clinical Activity Score of at least 3, NOSPECS grade of at least 4, and duration under 3 months. The study excluded patients with uncontrolled infections, other autoimmune diseases, pregnancy or lactation. Clinical symptoms, serum thyroxine and TRAb, thyroid ultrasound, and orbital computed tomography formed the basis for the diagnoses. PBMCs were separated from under 11 ml of fresh peripheral blood using Ficoll-Paque density gradient centrifugation. Trizol reagent was used to extract total RNA, and RNA quality was then checked on an Agilent 2100 Bioanalyzer. This clonotype was detected many times. There is no known antigen for this receptor. No base qualities exist here, and no much larger clone lies one base off it. The CDR3 has 14 amino acids, counting the end cysteine and phenylalanine. The only DNA kept is the CDR3, 42 bases in frame from the first base. V lost 8 bases and J lost 7 bases; the stretch between them is 21 bases long. CDR1 and CDR2, looked up from the germline V gene, are SNHLY and FYNNEI.

Sequencing input: blood. The sequence is built from TRBV2 and TRBJ2-7, with the D assignment possibly TRBD1 or TRBD2, given 5 matching bases for each. The clonotype comes from a woman in her fifties or sixties with Graves' ophthalmopathy. CDR3 sequence: CASGRDGGSLEQYF. The nucleotide sequence reads TGTGCCAGCGGACGGGACGGCGGAAGTTTGGAGCAGTACTTC.